The present T cell receptor (beta chain) was sequenced within a study of blood T cell repertoires in COVID-19. Study in general: The United States, Italy and Spain were the sources of the acute and convalescent COVID-19 samples.

Original processing notes: Reference gene primers were amplified, and this amplification served to estimate nucleated cell counts. Repertoires were generated with immunoSEQ multiplex PCR, while TCRdb's copy carries only in-frame clones and drops some. The DNA gave D and trimming, while V, J and clone size come from that table. The data show 65,000 to 70,000 clones, around 90% seen once. From germline, CDR1 is SGHTA and CDR2 FQGTGA. V was shortened by 5 bases and J by 6 bases, with 22 bases between the two germline ends. This CDR3 has 17 residues. This chain uses TRBV7-3 with TRBJ2-2; weak D call: TRBD1 (6 bases). The TCR was taken from a woman older than 75 with acute or convalescent COVID-19. The sequenced sample consisted of peripheral blood. CDR3 DNA: TGTGCCAGCAGCACCCCCGTAGGGACACCTAGCTCCGGGGAGCTGTTTTTT. Protein: CASSTPVGTPSSGELFF.